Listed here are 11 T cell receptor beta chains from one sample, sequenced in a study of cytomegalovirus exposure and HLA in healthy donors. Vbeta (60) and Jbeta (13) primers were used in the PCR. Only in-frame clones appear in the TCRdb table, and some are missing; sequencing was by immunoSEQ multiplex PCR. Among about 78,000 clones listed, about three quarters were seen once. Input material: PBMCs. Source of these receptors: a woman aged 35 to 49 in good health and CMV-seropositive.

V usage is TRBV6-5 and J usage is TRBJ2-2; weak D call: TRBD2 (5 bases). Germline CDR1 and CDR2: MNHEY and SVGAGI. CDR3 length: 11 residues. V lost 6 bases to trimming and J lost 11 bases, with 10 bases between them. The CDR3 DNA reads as TGTGCCAGCAGGAGGGATCGTGAGCTGTTTTTT. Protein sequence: CASRRDRELFF.

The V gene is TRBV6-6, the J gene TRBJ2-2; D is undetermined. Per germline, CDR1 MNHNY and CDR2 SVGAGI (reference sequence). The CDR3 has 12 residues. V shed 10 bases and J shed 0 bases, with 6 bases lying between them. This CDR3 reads CATTSNTGELFF. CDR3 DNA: TGTGCCACTACCTCGAACACCGGGGAGCTGTTTTTT.

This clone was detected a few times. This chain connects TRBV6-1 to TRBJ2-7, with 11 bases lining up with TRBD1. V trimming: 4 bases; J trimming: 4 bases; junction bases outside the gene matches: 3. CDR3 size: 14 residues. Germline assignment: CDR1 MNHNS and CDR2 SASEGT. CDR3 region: CASSGWDRGYEQYF. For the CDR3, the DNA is TGTGCCAGCAGTGGATGGGACAGGGGGTACGAGCAGTACTTC.

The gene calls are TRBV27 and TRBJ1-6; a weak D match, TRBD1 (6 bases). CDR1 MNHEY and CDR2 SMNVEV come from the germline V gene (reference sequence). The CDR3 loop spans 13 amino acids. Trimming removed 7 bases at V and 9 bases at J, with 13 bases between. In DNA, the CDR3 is TGTGCCAGCACCCAGGGGCCCGGTTCACCCCTCCACTTT. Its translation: CASTQGPGSPLHF.

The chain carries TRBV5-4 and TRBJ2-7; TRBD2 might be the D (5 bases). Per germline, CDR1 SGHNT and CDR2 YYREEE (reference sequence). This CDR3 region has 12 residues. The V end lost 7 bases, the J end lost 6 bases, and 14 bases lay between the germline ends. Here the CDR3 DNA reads TGTGCCAGCCGGGGAGAGGGTGGCGAGCAGTACTTC. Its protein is CASRGEGGEQYF.

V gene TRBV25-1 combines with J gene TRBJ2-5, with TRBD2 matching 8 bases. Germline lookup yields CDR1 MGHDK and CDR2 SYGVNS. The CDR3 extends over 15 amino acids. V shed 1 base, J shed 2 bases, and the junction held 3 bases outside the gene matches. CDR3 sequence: CASSESGGAQETQYF. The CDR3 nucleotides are TGTGCCAGCAGTGAATCGGGAGGGGCTCAAGAGACCCAGTACTTC.

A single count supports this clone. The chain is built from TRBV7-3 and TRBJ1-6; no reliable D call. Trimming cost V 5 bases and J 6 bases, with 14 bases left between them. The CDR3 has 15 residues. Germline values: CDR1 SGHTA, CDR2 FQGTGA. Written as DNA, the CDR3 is TGTGCCAGCAGCCCAACGGGTAGGAGTAATTCACCCCTCCACTTT. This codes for CASSPTGRSNSPLHF. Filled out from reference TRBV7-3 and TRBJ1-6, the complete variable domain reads GAGVSQTPSNKVTEKGKYVELRCDPISGHTALYWYRQSLGQGPEFLIYFQGTGAADDSGLPNDRFFAVRPEGSVSTLKIQRTERGDSAVYLCASSPTGRSNSPLHFGNGTRLTVT.

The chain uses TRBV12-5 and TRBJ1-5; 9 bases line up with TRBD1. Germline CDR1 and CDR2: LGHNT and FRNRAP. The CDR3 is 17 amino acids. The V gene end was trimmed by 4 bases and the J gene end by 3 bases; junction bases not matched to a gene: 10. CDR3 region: CASGSKTGGSDNQPQHF. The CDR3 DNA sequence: TGTGCTAGTGGTTCTAAAACAGGGGGCTCGGACAATCAGCCCCAGCATTTT.

CDR3 amino acids: CASAGASYEQYF. CDR3 sequence (DNA): TGTGCCAGTGCGGGGGCCAGCTACGAGCAGTACTTC. The rearrangement joins TRBV2 to TRBJ2-5; tentatively, D is TRBD2 (7 bases). The J call may be wrong; the DNA end is better matched by TRBJ2-7. Looked up from germline, CDR1 is SNHLY and CDR2 is FYNNEI. The CDR3 is 12 residues long.

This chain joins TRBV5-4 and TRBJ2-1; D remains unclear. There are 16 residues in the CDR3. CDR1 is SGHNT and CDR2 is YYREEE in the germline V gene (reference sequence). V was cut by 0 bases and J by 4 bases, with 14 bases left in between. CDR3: CASSLAGSSRYNEQFF. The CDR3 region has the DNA TGTGCCAGCAGCTTGGCCGGTTCGTCCCGGTACAATGAGCAGTTCTTC.

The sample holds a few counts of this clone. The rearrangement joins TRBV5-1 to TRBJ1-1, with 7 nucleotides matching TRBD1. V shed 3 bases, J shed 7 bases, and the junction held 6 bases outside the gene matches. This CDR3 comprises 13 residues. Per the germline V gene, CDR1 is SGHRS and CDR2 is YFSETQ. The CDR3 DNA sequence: TGCGCCAGCAGCTATCCGGGACAGTTTGAAGCTTTCTTT. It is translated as CASSYPGQFEAFF.